This T cell receptor beta chain was identified during a study of T cell responses to AZD1222 COVID-19 vaccine (dated by TCRdb to about 2021). With regard to the full study: AZD1222 recipients with second doses at about 4 weeks or about 12 weeks were pooled, because spike-specific TCR depth and breadth did not differ between schedules. A total of around 240 trial participants underwent TCR sequencing, of whom roughly 210 had received two doses of AZD1222 and about 25 had received two doses of the MenACWY control vaccine. Trial participants were enrolled by age into subgroups of 18-55, 56-69 and 70-plus years, and roughly 160, 29 and 62 TCR-sequenced participants, respectively, were included in these subgroups. General conclusions and limits of the study: Because no day 14 peak-response samples were available, the repertoires could be characterized only after the peak T cell response. A significant rise in spike-specific TCR breadth and depth was observed after two AZD1222 doses relative to day 0 and relative to MenACWY recipients. Epitopes outside the regions mutated in the B.1.351 and B.1.1.7 variants were reportedly recognized by nearly half of the unique spike-specific TCRs. Vaccine-associated CD4 TCRs spanned the whole spike protein, with dominant responses in regions 160-218 and 743-854. Most participants were white British and females outnumbered males, and the authors suggested that clonal diversity may have been underestimated. In the small 56-69-year group, the increase in depth fell short of significance, most likely because of low power. Conclusions about previously exposed vaccinees were limited because only six AZD1222 recipients were SARS-CoV-2 seropositive at baseline.

The CDR3 regions of human TCRbeta chains were analyzed by immunosequencing. Per the source publication's procedure: Repertoire TCRs were checked for matches against a reference library of SARS-CoV-2-specific TCRs that had been generated using the MIRA antigen-specificity platform. Breadth was defined as the fraction of unique TCRs that were SARS-CoV-2-associated, and depth was defined as the fraction of total T cells that were SARS-CoV-2-associated. Using the MIRA data, each spike-specific TCR was assigned both to the spike region to which the TCR was reactive and to a CD4 or CD8 class. Log10-transformed breadth and depth values were compared by one-way ANOVA with Sidak's multiple comparisons tests. Imported from immuneACCESS, the table was reduced by TCRdb to in-frame sequences with V and J called. These copies leave out some clones; in studies compared against another copy, an unresolved V gene accounts for under half, and the cause of the remainder is not known. That table gives V, J and clone size, and the DNA gave D and trimming. The sample includes 200,000 or so clones, with roughly 93% observed a single time. 0.99% of the sample belongs to the ten largest clones.

The time point label for this specimen denotes: baseline before first vaccination. Vaccinee samples were obtained from the UK trials COV001 and COV002, which included a single-blind randomized controlled phase 2/3 trial of AZD1222 (ChAdOx1 nCoV-19) in healthy adults. For TCRbeta chain sequencing, PBMC samples from trial participants were taken at day 0 and at day 28 after the second dose. As for this clone: Its recognized antigen is unknown. The sample holds no much larger clone one base away, and base qualities are not on file.

Sequencing was performed on peripheral blood, taken on day 0 of AZD1222 vaccination. The sequence derives from an adult in good health.

At the DNA level, the sequence is TGTGCCAGCAGCCTCCCAAGGACCCAGGAGACCCAGTACTTC. It translates to CASSLPRTQETQYF. The rearrangement combines TRBV5-5 with TRBJ2-5; no D gene call is confident. The CDR3 sequence holds 14 residues, the cysteine and phenylalanine included. Of the read, only the CDR3 DNA is kept; its 42 bases are in frame from base 1. The germline V gene encodes CDR1 SGHKS and CDR2 YYEKEE (reference sequence). The junction shows trimming of 4 bases on V and 5 bases on J, plus 15 bases between the germline ends.